This T cell receptor (beta chain) comes out of a study of blood T cells in healthy people across ages. The use of a sample-barcoded 5' primer and a J-beta primer mix characterized a second PCR of roughly 7 to 11 cycles. TCRdb passed the 5' RACE reads through MiXCR, listing each CDR3 protein once. The table lists 1 million or so distinct CDR3 sequences, approximately 25% of them singletons. Germline V CDR1 and CDR2: SQVTM, ANQGSEA. The length of the CDR3 is 17 residues. Trimming took off 3 bases at V and 3 bases at J, with 24 bases between the two ends. Separately, the same data were catalogued under a study of T cells of mothers and their children.

The sample taken for sequencing was blood. The V call is TRBV29-1, the J call TRBJ2-7, with D unresolved. The source is a girl aged 2 to 10 in good health. The CDR3 sequence: CSVEFPSSKTLSYEQYF. For the CDR3, the DNA is TGCAGCGTTGAGTTTCCTTCCTCCAAGACACTGAGCTACGAGCAGTACTTC.